This section outlines one T cell receptor beta chain sequence together with its context. It lacks a known antigen. Per-base quality was not reported, and no clone a single base away is much larger than it. TCRbeta CDR3 regions were amplified from genomic DNA using the immunoSEQ Assay, a bias-controlled multiplex PCR. In the paper's pipeline: Within the assay, amplification of reference gene primers was used to estimate how many nucleated cells each sample contained. To quantify the absolute abundance of each unique TCRbeta CDR3 rearrangement, sequence reads were collapsed and filtered. For each sample, productive Simpson clonality was calculated as the square root of Simpson's diversity index across productive rearrangements. TCRdb carries this immuneACCESS record with in-frame sequences only. Its versions omit some clonotypes, under half of them owing to an unresolved V gene in the studies checked, with the rest unexplained. V, J and clone size are taken as reported in that table, and D and trimming were inferred from the DNA itself. This sample is represented by fewer than 350,000 clones; nearly 90% of them were singletons. The ten biggest clones cover more than 7.5% of the sample.

This entry is derived from a study of blood T cell repertoires in COVID-19 (TCRdb year 2020). With regard to the full study: Samples covering the acute and convalescent phases of COVID-19 were provided by collaborators in the United States, Italy and Spain. The prospective study material was composed of cDNA or gDNA derived from T cells, B-cell-depleted T cells, or PBMCs. Deeply sampled blood TCRbeta repertoires from subjects exposed to, actively infected with, or recovered from COVID-19 were included in the dataset. A freely available public database, intended as a resource for researchers studying the immune response to SARS-CoV-2, is where the repertoires were released. Samples were obtained from the ongoing ImmuneRACE study (first 160 participants) and from over 1,000 subjects provided by 6 global collaborators. The sample metadata nearly always contained a de-identified subject ID, COVID-19 status, age in years and sex. Where available, HLA class I and class II types were obtained from metadata supplied by the sample provider rather than from assay-based typing. On the study overall, not on this receptor specifically: The quantity of clinical and demographic metadata differed by source and by participant and was supplied without curation.

Sequences KGHSH (CDR1) and LQKENI (CDR2) are obtained from the germline V gene. V is shortened by 1 base, J by 7 bases, and the region joining them spans 17 bases. There are 16 amino acids in the CDR3, from cysteine to phenylalanine inclusive. Only CDR3 DNA remains: 48 bases, in frame from the first base. Each collaborating institution followed its own protocols to collect whole blood in K2EDTA tubes. For TCRbeta analysis, collaborators shipped samples in one of three forms: frozen whole blood, isolated PBMCs, or DNA extracted from either of those sample types. The TCR comes from a man aged 18 to 35 with active or convalescent COVID-19. The sample comprised peripheral blood. Recombination connected TRBV18 to TRBJ1-5; possibly the D gene is TRBD1, per 6 matching bases. The CDR3 in this case is CASSPRTTGMYQPQHF. The nucleotide sequence reads as follows: TGTGCCAGCTCACCACGAACGACAGGAATGTACCAGCCCCAGCATTTT.